This T cell receptor beta chain was profiled in a study of cytomegalovirus exposure and HLA in healthy donors. The junction had 2 bases not matched to a gene; V was cut back by 6 bases and J by 1 base. CDR1 and CDR2 (germline): LNHDA, SQIVND (reference sequence). CDR3 length: 13 residues. Points on this clone: Its antigen is unidentified.

The study ran its PCR with 60 Vbeta and 13 Jbeta primers. Some clones are missing from TCRdb's copy, which holds only in-frame ones; the method was immunoSEQ multiplex PCR. In the table there are 110,000 or so clones, about 78% of which are singletons. General study findings and limits: Most subjects' HLA-A and HLA-B alleles were reportedly predicted from TCR beta sequences. It was only CMV serostatus that was available as immune exposure information. Three of the chains that were CMV-associated were confirmed in vitro to be specific for CMV antigens. Some public TCRs appeared in many individuals, while most sequences were rare.

J is TRBJ2-7 and V is TRBV19; 8 nucleotides line up with TRBD1. The clonotype comes from a man aged 25 to 45 in good health and CMV-seronegative. The source material was PBMCs. CDR3 region: CASSGQGSYEQYF. In nucleotides, the CDR3 is TGTGCCAGTAGCGGACAGGGTTCCTACGAGCAGTACTTC.